This entry describes one T cell receptor (beta chain). Its antigen is undetermined. The data originate from a study of glioma-infiltrating T cells after dendritic cell vaccination. Germline loops: CDR1 SGHRS, CDR2 YFSETQ. The CDR3 is 16 amino acids. Deletions cut 0 bases from V and 3 bases from J, with 13 bases between. Some clones are missing from TCRdb's copy, which holds only in-frame ones; the method was immunoSEQ multiplex PCR. Altogether about 100,000 clones are present, approximately 84% being singletons, with the ten largest covering roughly 5.9%. The study, taken as a whole, reports: Survival was not directly related to TCR clonality in these patients. Only a small number of patients had complete blood and tumor samples.

As for time point: after dendritic cell vaccination, including at tumor progression/relapse. Selection required adequate fresh-frozen tumor tissue plus more than two years' survival data. All glioblastoma patients lacked an isocitrate dehydrogenase mutation. The starting material was blood, obtained after dendritic cell vaccination. This chain joins TRBV5-1 and TRBJ2-1, with unresolved D. The receptor was isolated from a human donor with glioblastoma. CDR3 DNA: TGCGCCAGCAGCTTGGGTGGGCGAGTAAACTACAATGAGCAGTTCTTC. Its translation: CASSLGGRVNYNEQFF.